The next 2 T cell receptor beta chains were all read from a single sample in a study of blood T cell dynamics during melanoma immunotherapy. Specified time point: pre-treatment baseline. The assay was immunoSEQ multiplex PCR, and TCRdb's table has in-frame clones only and misses some. The sample holds 9,500 to 14,000 clones, less than 85% seen once. Sequenced here: blood, sampled from a patient treated with checkpoint blockade. These receptor sequences come from a human donor with melanoma.

The DNA for the CDR3 is TGTGCCAGCAGTGAACGTGCATTTGGGCAGCCAAACTATGGCTACACCTTC. Its protein product is CASSERAFGQPNYGYTF. This chain connects TRBV6-1 to TRBJ1-2; D unclear. The V gene lost 2 bases and the J gene lost 2 bases, with 18 bases spanning the gap. The CDR3 has 17 amino acids. Germline V lookup: CDR1 MNHNS, CDR2 SASEGT.

In the case of this clone: At the DNA level, this CDR3 is encoded by other sequences in the same sample as well. The CDR3 DNA reads TGTGCCAGCAGTCCGGGACTAGCGGCCTACGAGCAGTACTTC. It encodes CASSPGLAAYEQYF. The rearrangement joins TRBV28 to TRBJ2-7, with 11 bases identical to TRBD2. Trimming took 5 bases from V and 2 from J; bases not matched to a gene: 2. Germline V gene sequence: CDR1 MDHEN, CDR2 SYDVKM. The CDR3 length is 14 residues.